The 30 T cell receptor beta chains given below trace back to one sample, sequenced in a study of blood T cells in healthy people across ages (dated by TCRdb to 2014 to 2015). The library was obtained by 5' RACE. These reads were obtained on an Illumina HiSeq 2500. A second 7 to 11 cycle PCR used a sample-barcoded 5' primer and a J-beta primer mix. TCRdb reprocessed the public reads (quality trimming at Q25 with fastp, clone calling with MiXCR) and kept in-frame beta chains. Each entry is one CDR3 protein sequence, shown with its most common DNA and genes. This sample lists about 1,400,000 distinct CDR3 sequences; 59% were detected once. Under 8.5% of the sample belongs to the ten largest clones. The sample was blood. The receptors here all came from a man aged 18 to 30 in good health.

The V and J genes are TRBV2 and TRBJ1-5; D is undetermined. The V and J ends lost 3 bases and 6 bases respectively, with 12 bases between them. The CDR3 is 14 amino acids. Germline V gene data show CDR1 as SNHLY and CDR2 as FYNNEI. CDR3 nucleotide sequence: TGTGCCAGCAGTGATGGGGTAGGGTTTCAGCCCCAGCATTTT. The encoded protein is CASSDGVGFQPQHF.

The chain has TRBV6-5 and TRBJ2-7; maybe TRBD1 (5 bases). The V end was cut by 7 bases, the J end by 0 bases, with 16 bases between. The CDR3 is made up of 15 amino acids. Germline V gene sequence: CDR1 MNHEY, CDR2 SVGAGI. In DNA, the CDR3 is TGTGCCAGCACCACCGCCGACAGAAGCTCCTACGAGCAGTACTTC. It codes for CASTTADRSSYEQYF.

The rearrangement uses TRBV12-3 or TRBV12-4 and TRBJ2-3; 8 nucleotides agree with TRBD2. J lost 3 bases, V lost 5 bases, and 13 bases had no gene match. The CDR3 is made up of 17 amino acids. The CDR3 bases are TGTGCCAGCAGTGCGTCTTTTAGCGGGACTTCTACAGATACGCAGTATTTT. Translation gives CASSASFSGTSTDTQYF.

As DNA, the CDR3 is TGTGCCAGCAGTTTGGCCCGGACTAGGGGGGATACGCAGTATTTT. Its protein product is CASSLARTRGDTQYF. This chain connects TRBV12-3 or TRBV12-4 to TRBJ2-3; D possibly corresponds to TRBD2 (7 bases). The CDR3 length is 15 residues. V was pared by 3 bases and J by 6 bases, with 16 bases between.

This chain links TRBV4-2 with TRBJ2-5, with 12 bases identical to TRBD2. This CDR3 contains 20 residues. V was pared by 3 bases and J by 5 bases, with 19 bases of the junction left unmatched. Germline V gene sequence: CDR1 LGHNA, CDR2 YNFKEQ. The DNA of the CDR3 is TGTGCCAGCAGCCAGGAAATCGCGGCTAGCGGGGGGGCAATTGTGGAGACCCAGTACTTC. Translating it yields CASSQEIAASGGAIVETQYF.

This chain connects TRBV4-2 to TRBJ1-5; tentatively, D is TRBD1 (5 bases). Germline CDR1 reads LGHNA; CDR2 reads YNFKEQ. V was clipped by 0 bases and J by 1 base, with 13 bases between them. The CDR3 length is 17 residues. This chain's CDR3 is CASSQDSGAGSNQPQHF. The CDR3 DNA sequence: TGTGCCAGCAGCCAAGATAGTGGGGCAGGGAGCAATCAGCCCCAGCATTTT.

About this clonotype: The germline gene is not matched at one end of the junction; a read error may be the cause. This chain's CDR3 is CASSLEGTVYNGQFF. DNA of the CDR3: TGCGCCAGCAGCTTGGAGGGGACGGTTTACAATGGGCAGTTCTTC. V and J are TRBV5-1 and TRBJ2-1; D tentatively fits TRBD1 or TRBD2 (5 bases each). In germline, CDR1 is SGHRS, CDR2 YFSETQ. This CDR3 region has 15 residues.

The chain links TRBV3-1 to TRBJ2-3; unclear D gene. Per germline, CDR1 LGHDT and CDR2 YNNKEL (reference sequence). CDR3 length equals 16 residues. V dropped 0 bases and J dropped 2 bases, with 12 bases sitting between them. The CDR3 protein is CASSQEAATYTDTQYF. CDR3 in DNA: TGTGCCAGCAGCCAAGAGGCAGCCACCTACACAGATACGCAGTATTTT.

As to this clonotype: A junction boundary mismatches the germline segment, possibly from a read error. The rearrangement links TRBV5-8 to TRBJ2-1; TRBD1 is a possible D gene (5 bases). The J call may be faulty, since TRBJ2-7 better matches the DNA end. In germline, CDR1 is SGHTS, CDR2 YDEGEE. This CDR3 has 15 residues. The CDR3 here is CANSTDSYLAYEQYF. The CDR3 DNA sequence: TGTGCCAACAGCACAGACAGTTACCTAGCCTACGAGCAGTACTTC.

This clonotype has ten or more counts. This chain joins TRBV4-2 and TRBJ2-7; unclear D gene. Germline V lookup: CDR1 LGHNA, CDR2 YNFKEQ. This CDR3 is 11 amino acids long. The V gene lost 0 bases and the J gene lost 6 bases, with 3 bases spanning the gap. In DNA, the CDR3 is TGTGCCAGCAGCCAAGACGGCGAGCAGTACTTC. As protein: CASSQDGEQYF.

Points on this clonotype: At one end, the junction sequence differs from germline, possibly due to a read error. The chain has TRBV7-7 and TRBJ2-3, with TRBD2 matching over 9 bases. CDR1 SSHAT and CDR2 FNYEAQ come from the germline V gene (reference sequence). The CDR3 spans 17 residues. CDR3 region: CASSPDYAGGITDTQYF. The DNA of the CDR3 is TGTGCTAGCAGCCCAGACTACGCGGGGGGGATTACAGATACGCAGTATTTT.

V is TRBV28 and J is TRBJ2-7, with D uncertain. The CDR3 has 12 amino acids. Germline V gene sequence: CDR1 MDHEN, CDR2 SYDVKM. Trimming stripped 7 bases from V and 1 base from J, with 8 bases between. This chain's CDR3 is CASIGNSYEQYF. The DNA of the CDR3 is TGTGCCAGCATTGGGAATTCCTACGAGCAGTACTTC.

CDR3 nucleotides: TGCAGCGTTGACGACAGGGGGAGGGACTATGGCTACACCTTC. Translating it yields CSVDDRGRDYGYTF. J is TRBJ1-2 and V is TRBV29-1; 9 bases align to TRBD1. Germline CDR1 reads SQVTM; CDR2 reads ANQGSEA. The V gene end was trimmed by 3 bases and the J gene end by 3 bases; junction bases not matched to a gene: 5. The CDR3 has 14 residues.

This clonotype turned up a few times. This chain uses TRBV5-1 with TRBJ2-7, with a weak D call TRBD1 (6 bases). This CDR3 has 16 amino acids. V was pared by 2 bases and J by 0 bases, with 15 bases between. Germline CDR1 SGHRS, CDR2 YFSETQ. CDR3 loop: CASSFGDRSSSYEQYF. CDR3 DNA: TGCGCCAGCAGCTTTGGTGACAGGAGCAGCTCCTACGAGCAGTACTTC.

This chain links TRBV7-2 with TRBJ2-7; 11 bases align to TRBD2. Germline loops: CDR1 SGHTA, CDR2 FQGNSA. This CDR3 has 17 residues. The V segment lost 2 bases and the J segment 1 base; nucleotides outside the gene matches: 7. The CDR3 protein is CASSLYRTSGSSYEQYF. Written as DNA, the CDR3 is TGTGCCAGCAGCTTATATCGGACTAGCGGGTCTTCCTACGAGCAGTACTTC.

The CDR3 DNA follows: TGTGCCAGCAGCTGGACCTCGGGACAGTTTAGCAATCAGCCCCAGCATTTT. Translating gives CASSWTSGQFSNQPQHF. The chain links TRBV5-6 to TRBJ1-5; 7 bases match TRBD1. The V gene end was trimmed by 3 bases and the J gene end by 0 bases; junction bases not matched to a gene: 9. This CDR3 contains 17 residues. The V gene's germline CDR1 is SGHDT and CDR2 YYEEEE.

The chain uses TRBV4-1 and TRBJ2-7; D remains unclear. The V end lost 0 bases, the J end lost 2 bases, and 8 bases lay between the germline ends. The CDR3 sequence is 14 residues long. CDR1 is MGHRA and CDR2 is YSYEKL in the germline V gene. CDR3 protein: CASSQERTAYEQYF. The CDR3 DNA is TGCGCCAGCAGCCAAGAGAGGACCGCCTACGAGCAGTACTTC.

The rearrangement links TRBV20-1 to TRBJ2-1; 11 nucleotides align to TRBD2. Trimming took 2 bases from V and 4 from J; bases not matched to a gene: 7. The germline V gene encodes CDR1 DFQATT and CDR2 SNEGSKA (reference sequence). The CDR3 totals 16 residues. The CDR3 DNA reads as TGCAGTGCTAGACCTAGCGGGGGGCCATTATACAATGAGCAGTTCTTC. Protein sequence: CSARPSGGPLYNEQFF.

The chain joins TRBV5-1 to TRBJ2-2; D is uncertain. The V gene lost 4 bases and the J gene lost 0 bases, with 13 bases spanning the gap. This CDR3 is 16 amino acids long. Germline CDR1 reads SGHRS; CDR2 reads YFSETQ. The chain's CDR3 is CASSREVYPNTGELFF. The CDR3 coding sequence is TGCGCCAGCAGCCGAGAGGTATACCCGAACACCGGGGAGCTGTTTTTT. Supplemented by reference TRBV5-1 and TRBJ2-2, the full variable domain reads KAGVTQTPRYLIKTRGQQVTLSCSPISGHRSVSWYQQTPGQGLQFLFEYFSETQRNKGNFPGRFSGRQFSNSRSEMNVSTLELGDSALYLCASSREVYPNTGELFFGEGSRLTVL.

The gene calls are TRBV7-9 and TRBJ1-4; perhaps TRBD1 as D (5 bases). The CDR3 runs 16 residues. Germline CDR1 is SEHNR and CDR2 is FQNEAQ (reference sequence). The V and J ends lost 3 bases and 0 bases respectively, with 11 bases between them. DNA of the CDR3: TGTGCCAGCAGCTTCCGCTTGGGGGCAACTAATGAAAAACTGTTTTTT. Protein product: CASSFRLGATNEKLFF.

This clonotype was seen more than once but under ten times. For the CDR3, the DNA is TGCAGCGTCGACGCACAGGGGAAAACCTACGAGCAGTACTTC. It yields the protein CSVDAQGKTYEQYF. The rearrangement links TRBV29-1 to TRBJ2-7; 7 nucleotides agree with TRBD1. Germline-derived CDR1 and CDR2 are SQVTM and ANQGSEA. The CDR3 is 14 amino acids. Trimming cost V 6 bases and J 2 bases; bases outside gene matches: 10.

This clonotype has just a few counts. The chain recombines TRBV10-2 with TRBJ2-7, with 11 bases that match TRBD2. V gave up 8 bases and J gave up 5 bases; unmatched junction bases: 20. The CDR3 is 18 amino acids. Germline V gives CDR1 WSHSY, CDR2 SAAADI. CDR3 nucleotide sequence: TGCGCCAGCTCGCGGTTGAGTGGGGGAACTAGCGGGAGTAACGAGCAGTACTTC. This translates into CASSRLSGGTSGSNEQYF.

This clonotype showed up just a few times. The CDR3 sequence: CASSLPGANYGYTF. CDR3 nucleotide sequence: TGTGCCAGCAGCTTGCCGGGAGCTAACTATGGCTACACCTTC. The chain joins TRBV5-5 to TRBJ1-2; D call uncertain. In germline, CDR1 is SGHKS, CDR2 YYEKEE (reference sequence). V was cut by 1 base and J by 0 bases, with 7 bases left in between. CDR3 length: 14 amino acids.

This clonotype appeared a single time. The chain uses TRBV5-4 and TRBJ1-2; D is ambiguous. Deletions cut 2 bases from V and 2 bases from J, with 10 bases between. The CDR3 sequence is 14 residues long. Germline loops: CDR1 SGHNT, CDR2 YYREEE (reference sequence). The CDR3 DNA reads TGTGCCAGCAGCTTATCTCAGATAAACTATGGCTACACCTTC. Its protein is CASSLSQINYGYTF.

The chain combines TRBV5-4 with TRBJ2-2; D might be TRBD1 or TRBD2, each matching 6 bases. This CDR3 contains 15 residues. V shed 3 bases and J shed 5 bases, with 14 bases lying between them. CDR1 and CDR2 (germline): SGHNT, YYREEE (reference sequence). The CDR3 protein is CASSSEGVYTGELFF. The CDR3 coding sequence is TGTGCCAGCAGCTCGGAGGGGGTTTATACCGGGGAGCTGTTTTTT.

CDR3 amino acids: CASSPGLAEFSGANVLTF. DNA of the CDR3: TGTGCCAGCAGCCCCGGACTAGCGGAATTCTCTGGGGCCAACGTCCTGACTTTC. The gene calls are TRBV11-3 and TRBJ2-6, with TRBD2 identical over 10 bases. Per germline, CDR1 SGHNT and CDR2 YENEEA. The CDR3 has 18 residues. V was clipped by 5 bases and J by 0 bases; unmatched bases: 7.

This clonotype was observed a few times. The chain combines TRBV29-1 with TRBJ1-1; weak D call: TRBD1 (5 bases). Trimming stripped 7 bases from V and 1 base from J, with 10 bases between. The CDR3 loop spans 12 amino acids. Germline values: CDR1 SQVTM, CDR2 ANQGSEA. The CDR3 DNA reads TGCAGCGCTAGACAGCAGAACACTGAAGCTTTCTTT. Translated, it gives CSARQQNTEAFF.

This chain joins TRBV14 and TRBJ1-2; the match to TRBD1 covers 9 bases. Unmatched junction bases numbered 7, after V lost 1 base and J lost 4 bases. CDR1 and CDR2 (germline): SGHDN, FVKESK. The CDR3 has 16 residues. CDR3 DNA: TGTGCCAGCAGCCAAGTGACAGGGGGTAATTCCTATGGCTACACCTTC. This sequence encodes CASSQVTGGNSYGYTF.

The CDR3 here is CASGPAGGKGNEQFF. The CDR3 DNA reads TGTGCTAGTGGTCCTGCCGGCGGGAAGGGCAATGAGCAGTTCTTC. The chain recombines TRBV12-5 with TRBJ2-1, with D possibly matching TRBD2 (6 bases). CDR1 and CDR2 from the germline V gene are LGHNT and FRNRAP. Deletions cut 5 bases from V and 6 bases from J, with 17 bases between. The CDR3 consists of 15 residues.

The chain links TRBV5-8 to TRBJ2-3, with TRBD1 as a possible D gene (5 bases). V lost 3 bases, J lost 5 bases, and 16 bases lay in between. Germline lookup yields CDR1 SGHTS and CDR2 YDEGEE. This CDR3 spans 15 amino acids. The CDR3 sequence is CASSSRGKGLDTQYF. CDR3 nucleotide sequence: TGTGCCAGCAGCTCTAGGGGAAAGGGCCTAGATACGCAGTATTTT. Combining the CDR3 with reference TRBV5-8 and TRBJ2-3 gives the whole variable domain EAGVTQSPTHLIKTRGQQATLRCSPISGHTSVYWYQQALGLGLQFLLWYDEGEERNRGNFPPRFSGRQFPNYSSELNVNALELEDSALYLCASSSRGKGLDTQYFGPGTRLTVL.